The clone carrying this T cell receptor beta chain was detected many times. Amplification targeted TCR beta CDR3 regions from RNA transcripts. The TCR CDR3 was amplified in a first-round RT-PCR using the HTBI primer set. TCRdb re-derived calls from the multiplex PCR reads in MiXCR, one entry per CDR3 protein. The repertoire holds about 480,000 distinct CDR3 sequences, with approximately 15% as singletons. The CDR3 sequence is 15 residues long. V was pared by 0 bases and J by 2 bases, with 9 bases between. Germline V gene sequence: CDR1 ENHRY, CDR2 SYGVKD. Those with hyperthyroidism were 18 to 65 years old, newly diagnosed, and ill for under 2 months. This sample is drawn from a study of T cells in Graves' hyperthyroidism and ophthalmopathy.

The specimen was blood. This clonotype was sampled from a woman in her late teens or twenties with Graves' hyperthyroidism. This chain links TRBV10-3 with TRBJ2-3; D possibly corresponds to TRBD2 (5 bases). The CDR3 reads CAISESERSTDTQYF. The CDR3 bases are TGTGCCATCAGTGAGTCTGAGCGGTCCACAGATACGCAGTATTTT.